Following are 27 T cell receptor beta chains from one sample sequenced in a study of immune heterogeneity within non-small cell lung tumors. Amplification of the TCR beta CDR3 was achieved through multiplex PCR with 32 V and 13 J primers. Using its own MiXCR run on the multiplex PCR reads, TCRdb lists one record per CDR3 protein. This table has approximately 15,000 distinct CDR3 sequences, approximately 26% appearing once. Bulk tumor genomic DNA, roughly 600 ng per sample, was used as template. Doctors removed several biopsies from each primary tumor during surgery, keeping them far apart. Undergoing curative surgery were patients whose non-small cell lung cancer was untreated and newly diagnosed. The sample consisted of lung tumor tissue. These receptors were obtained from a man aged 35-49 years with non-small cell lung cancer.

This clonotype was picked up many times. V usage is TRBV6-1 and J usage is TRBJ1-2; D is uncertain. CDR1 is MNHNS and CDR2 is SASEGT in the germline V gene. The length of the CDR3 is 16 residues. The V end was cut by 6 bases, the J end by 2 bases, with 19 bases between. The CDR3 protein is CASRNRLLTENYGYTF. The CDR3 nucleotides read TGTGCCAGCAGGAACCGACTCTTAACAGAAAACTATGGCTACACCTTC.

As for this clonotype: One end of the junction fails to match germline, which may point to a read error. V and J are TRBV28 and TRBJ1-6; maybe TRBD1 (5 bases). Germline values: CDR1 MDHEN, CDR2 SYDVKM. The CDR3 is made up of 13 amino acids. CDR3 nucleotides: TGTGCCAGCAGCCAGGGTAATAATTCATGCGTGCTCTTT. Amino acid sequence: CASSQGNNSCVLF.

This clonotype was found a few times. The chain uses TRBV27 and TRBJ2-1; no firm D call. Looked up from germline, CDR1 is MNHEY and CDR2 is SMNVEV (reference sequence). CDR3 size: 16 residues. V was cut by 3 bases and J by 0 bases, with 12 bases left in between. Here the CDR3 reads CASSFANSSSYNEQFF. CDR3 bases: TGTGCCAGCAGTTTTGCGAATTCTAGCTCCTACAATGAGCAGTTCTTC.

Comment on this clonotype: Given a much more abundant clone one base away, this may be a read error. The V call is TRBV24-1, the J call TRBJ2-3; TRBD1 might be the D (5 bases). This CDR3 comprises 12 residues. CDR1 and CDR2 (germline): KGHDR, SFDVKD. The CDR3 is CASSRMGPTQYF. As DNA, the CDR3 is TGTGCCAGCAGTCGGATGGGGCCGACGCAGTATTTT.

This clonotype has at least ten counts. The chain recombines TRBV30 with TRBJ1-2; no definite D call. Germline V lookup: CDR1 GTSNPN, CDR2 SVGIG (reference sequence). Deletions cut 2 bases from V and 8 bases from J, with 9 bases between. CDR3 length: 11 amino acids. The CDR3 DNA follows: TGTGCCTGGAGTAAGGGATTCGGCTACACCTTC. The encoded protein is CAWSKGFGYTF.

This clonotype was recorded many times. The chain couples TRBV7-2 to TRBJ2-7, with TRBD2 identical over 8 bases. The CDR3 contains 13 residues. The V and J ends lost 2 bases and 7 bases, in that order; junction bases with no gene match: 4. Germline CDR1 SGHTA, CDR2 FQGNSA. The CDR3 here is CASSLSGSWEQYF. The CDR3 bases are TGTGCCAGCAGCTTAAGCGGGAGTTGGGAGCAGTACTTC.

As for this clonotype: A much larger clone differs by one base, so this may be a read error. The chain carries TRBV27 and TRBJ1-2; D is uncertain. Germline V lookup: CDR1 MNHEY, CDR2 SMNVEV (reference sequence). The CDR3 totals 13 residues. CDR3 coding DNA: TGTGCCAGCAGTTCCTCCGGGATAGGTGGCAACACCTTC. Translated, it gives CASSSSGIGGNTF.

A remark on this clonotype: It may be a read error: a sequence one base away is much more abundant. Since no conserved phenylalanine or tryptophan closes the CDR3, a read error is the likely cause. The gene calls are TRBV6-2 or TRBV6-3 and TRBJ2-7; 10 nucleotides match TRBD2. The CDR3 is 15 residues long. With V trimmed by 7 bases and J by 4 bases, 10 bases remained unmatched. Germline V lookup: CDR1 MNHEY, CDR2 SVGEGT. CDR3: CASTPRLAGDYEQYL. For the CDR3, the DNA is TGTGCCAGCACCCCCCGTCTAGCGGGAGATTACGAGCAGTACTTG.

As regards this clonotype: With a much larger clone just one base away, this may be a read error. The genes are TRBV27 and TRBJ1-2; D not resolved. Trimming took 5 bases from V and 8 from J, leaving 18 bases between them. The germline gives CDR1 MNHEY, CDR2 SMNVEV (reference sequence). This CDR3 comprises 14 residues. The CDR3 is CASSSSEYLKGYTF. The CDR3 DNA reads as TGTGCCAGCAGTAGCTCGGAGTACCTTAAAGGCTACACCTTC.

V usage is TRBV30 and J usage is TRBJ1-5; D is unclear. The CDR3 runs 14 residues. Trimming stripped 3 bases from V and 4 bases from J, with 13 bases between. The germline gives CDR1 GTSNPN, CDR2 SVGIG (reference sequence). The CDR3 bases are TGTGCCTGGAGAGGTCCCGAGGAGAATCAGCCCCAGCATTTT. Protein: CAWRGPEENQPQHF.

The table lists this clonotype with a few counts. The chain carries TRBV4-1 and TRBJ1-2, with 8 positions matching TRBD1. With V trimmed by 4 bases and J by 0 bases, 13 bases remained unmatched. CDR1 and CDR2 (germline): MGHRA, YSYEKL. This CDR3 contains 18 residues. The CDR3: CASSRTVTGVQANYGYTF. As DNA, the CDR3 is TGCGCCAGCAGCCGAACCGTGACAGGGGTTCAAGCTAACTATGGCTACACCTTC.

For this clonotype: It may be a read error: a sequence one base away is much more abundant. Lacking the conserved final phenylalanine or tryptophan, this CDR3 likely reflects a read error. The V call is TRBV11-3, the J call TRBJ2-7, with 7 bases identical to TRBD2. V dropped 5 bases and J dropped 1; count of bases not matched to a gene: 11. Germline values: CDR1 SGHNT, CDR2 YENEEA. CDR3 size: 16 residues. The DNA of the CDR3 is TGTGCCAGCAGCAAGCCGGGGGGTAGCGGTTCCTACGAGCAGTACTCC. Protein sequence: CASSKPGGSGSYEQYS.

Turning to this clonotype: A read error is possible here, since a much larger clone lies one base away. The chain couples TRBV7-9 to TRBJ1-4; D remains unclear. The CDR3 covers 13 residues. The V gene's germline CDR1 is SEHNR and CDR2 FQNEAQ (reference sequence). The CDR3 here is CVSEQGSDEKLFF. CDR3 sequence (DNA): TGTGTCAGCGAGCAAGGTTCGGATGAAAAACTGTTTTTT.

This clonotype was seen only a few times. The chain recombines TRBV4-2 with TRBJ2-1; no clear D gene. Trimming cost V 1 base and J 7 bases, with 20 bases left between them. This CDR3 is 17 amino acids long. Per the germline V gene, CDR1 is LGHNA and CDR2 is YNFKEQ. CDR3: CASSQVWSLRQQNEQFF. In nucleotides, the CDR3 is TGTGCCAGCAGCCAAGTCTGGTCCCTGCGGCAACAGAATGAGCAGTTCTTC.

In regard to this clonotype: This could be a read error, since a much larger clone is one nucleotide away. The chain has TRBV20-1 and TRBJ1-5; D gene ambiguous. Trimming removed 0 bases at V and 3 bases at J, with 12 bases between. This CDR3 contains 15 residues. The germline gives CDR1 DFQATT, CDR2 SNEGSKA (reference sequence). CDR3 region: CSARDGMVNNQPQHF. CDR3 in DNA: TGCAGTGCTAGAGATGGCATGGTTAACAATCAGCCCCAGCATTTT.

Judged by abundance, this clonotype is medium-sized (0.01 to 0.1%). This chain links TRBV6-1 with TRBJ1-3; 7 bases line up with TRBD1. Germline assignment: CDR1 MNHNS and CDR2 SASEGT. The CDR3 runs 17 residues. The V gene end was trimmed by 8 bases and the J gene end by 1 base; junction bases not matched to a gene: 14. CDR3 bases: TGTGCCAGCGGACCGGGACAGCCAAGAGGGTCTGGAAACACCATATATTTT. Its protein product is CASGPGQPRGSGNTIYF.

The CDR3 here is CASSPSPAERISYEQYF. CDR3 in DNA: TGCGCCAGCAGCCCATCCCCAGCGGAGAGGATTTCCTACGAGCAGTACTTC. The rearrangement uses TRBV4-1 and TRBJ2-7; D might be TRBD2 (5 bases). This CDR3 has 17 amino acids. Germline CDR1 reads MGHRA; CDR2 reads YSYEKL. Trimming cost V 4 bases and J 1 base, with 20 bases left between them.

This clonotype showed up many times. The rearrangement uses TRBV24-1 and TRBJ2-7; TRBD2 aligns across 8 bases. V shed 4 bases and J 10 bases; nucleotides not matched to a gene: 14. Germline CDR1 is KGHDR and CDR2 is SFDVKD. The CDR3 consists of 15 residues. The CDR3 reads CATSDTVRGSGNQYF. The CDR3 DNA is TGTGCCACCAGTGACACAGTGCGAGGTAGCGGGAACCAGTACTTC.

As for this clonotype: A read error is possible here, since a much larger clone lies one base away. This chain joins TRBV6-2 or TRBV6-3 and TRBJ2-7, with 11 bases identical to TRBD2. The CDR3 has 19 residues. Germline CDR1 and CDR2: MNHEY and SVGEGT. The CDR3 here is CASRPRQGVTSGSLWEPYF. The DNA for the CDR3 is TGTGCCAGCAGACCCAGACAGGGGGTAACTAGCGGGAGTCTTTGGGAGCCGTACTTC.

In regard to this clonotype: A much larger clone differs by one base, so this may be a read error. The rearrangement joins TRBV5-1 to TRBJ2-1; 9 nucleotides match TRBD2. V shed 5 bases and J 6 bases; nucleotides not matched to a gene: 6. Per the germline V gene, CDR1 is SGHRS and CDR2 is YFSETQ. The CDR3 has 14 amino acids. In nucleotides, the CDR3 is TGCGCCAGCAGAGAAAATAGCGGGGGCAATGAGCAGTTCTTC. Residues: CASRENSGGNEQFF.

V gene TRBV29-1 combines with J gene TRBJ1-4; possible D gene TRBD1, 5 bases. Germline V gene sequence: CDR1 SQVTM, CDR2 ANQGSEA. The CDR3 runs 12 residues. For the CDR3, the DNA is TGCGGCGCGGCAGGGCAAAATGAAAAACTGTTTTTT. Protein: CGAAGQNEKLFF.

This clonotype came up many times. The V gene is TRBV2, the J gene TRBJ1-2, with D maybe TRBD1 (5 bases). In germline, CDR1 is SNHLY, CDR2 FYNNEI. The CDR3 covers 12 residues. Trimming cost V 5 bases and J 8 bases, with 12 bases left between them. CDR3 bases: TGTGCCAGCAGTCATACAGAGGGGGGCTACACCTTC. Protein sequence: CASSHTEGGYTF.

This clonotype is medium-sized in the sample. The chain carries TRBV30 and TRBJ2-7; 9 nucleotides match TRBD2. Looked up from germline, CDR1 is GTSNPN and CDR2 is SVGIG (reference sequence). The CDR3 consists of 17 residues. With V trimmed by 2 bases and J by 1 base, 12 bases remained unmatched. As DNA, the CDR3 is TGTGCCTGGAGTCCCCTGACTAGCGGAGGCCTTTCCTACGAGCAGTACTTC. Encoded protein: CAWSPLTSGGLSYEQYF.

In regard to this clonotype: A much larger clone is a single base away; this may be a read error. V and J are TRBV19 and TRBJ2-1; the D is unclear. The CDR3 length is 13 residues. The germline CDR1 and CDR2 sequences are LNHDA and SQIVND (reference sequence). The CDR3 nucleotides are TGTGCCAGTAGTATAACTACCGTGGGTGAGAAGTTCTTC. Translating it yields CASSITTVGEKFF.

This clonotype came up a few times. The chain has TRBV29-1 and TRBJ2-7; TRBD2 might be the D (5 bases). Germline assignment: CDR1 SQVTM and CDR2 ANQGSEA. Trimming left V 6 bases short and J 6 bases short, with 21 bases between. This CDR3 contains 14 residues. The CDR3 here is CSVGIAQRGTEQYF. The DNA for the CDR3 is TGCAGCGTAGGTATAGCGCAACGAGGAACCGAGCAGTACTTC.

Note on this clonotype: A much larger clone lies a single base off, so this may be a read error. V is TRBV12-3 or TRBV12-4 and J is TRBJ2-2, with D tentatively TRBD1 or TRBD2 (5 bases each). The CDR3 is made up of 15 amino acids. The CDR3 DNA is TGTTCCAGCAGTTTCGGGACGAGAGACACCGGGGAGCTGTTTTTT. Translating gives CSSSFGTRDTGELFF.

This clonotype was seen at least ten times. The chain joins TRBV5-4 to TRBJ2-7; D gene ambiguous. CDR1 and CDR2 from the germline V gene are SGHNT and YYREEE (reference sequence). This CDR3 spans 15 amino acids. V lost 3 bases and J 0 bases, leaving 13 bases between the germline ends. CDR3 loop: CASSSGPVFSYEQYF. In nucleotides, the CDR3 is TGTGCCAGCAGCTCGGGCCCCGTATTCTCCTACGAGCAGTACTTC.